This note documents a single T cell receptor (beta chain) sequence. What it binds is not known. The protocol was immunoSEQ multiplex PCR, while the TCRdb copy is restricted to in-frame clones and leaves out a portion. The sample lists around 70,000 clones; roughly nine tenths were seen once. The germline V gene has CDR1 SGDLS and CDR2 YYNGEE. The V end was cut by 4 bases, the J end by 7 bases, with 24 bases between. The CDR3 loop spans 17 amino acids. The data belong to a study of cytomegalovirus exposure and HLA in healthy donors. Study-wide results and limits: Later, an analysis found that TCR clusters from the first cohort tended to co-occur in the roughly 110 validation repertoires. Cytomegalovirus-associated TCR beta chains were listed, numbering 150 to 200. While the bulk of TCR sequences proved rare, some public TCRs turned up in many donors.

Sequencing used PBMCs. The V gene is TRBV9, the J gene TRBJ2-1; maybe TRBD1 (6 bases). The clonotype was recovered from a man between 18 and 29 years old in good health and CMV-seronegative. The CDR3 protein is CASSPSVGASSLNEQFF. In DNA, the CDR3 is TGTGCCAGCAGCCCCAGTGTGGGGGCTAGTTCCTTAAATGAGCAGTTCTTC.